The 14 T cell receptor beta chains below come from one sample, sequenced in a study of CD8+ T cells in alopecia areata. cDNA reverse transcribed from extracted RNA served as the sequencing template. The method was immunoSEQ multiplex PCR; TCRdb's version includes in-frame clones alone and lacks a portion of them. This sample has 160,000 or so clones, with about 53% found just once. This specimen consisted of CD8+ T cells sorted from blood, obtained at week 0. The receptors were gathered from a human donor with alopecia areata.

V gene TRBV29-1 combines with J gene TRBJ2-5; D not resolved. The better agreement between TRBJ2-7 and the DNA end casts doubt on the J call. The germline CDR1 and CDR2 sequences are SQVTM and ANQGSEA. The CDR3 sequence is 13 residues long. The DNA of the CDR3 is TGCAGCGTTGAAGATGGAGACGCCTACGAGCAGTACTTC. Translating gives CSVEDGDAYEQYF.

This sequence joins TRBV10-2 and TRBJ2-7; D unclear. The V gene lost 5 bases and the J gene lost 1 base, with 0 bases spanning the gap. Looked up from germline, CDR1 is WSHSY and CDR2 is SAAADI. The CDR3 length is 10 residues. CDR3 amino acids: CASSSYEQYF. CDR3 bases: TGCGCCAGCAGTTCCTACGAGCAGTACTTC.

This clone was counted only a few times. The CDR3 coding sequence is TGTGCCAGCAGCTTACCAGGGGACGGCATTCAGTACTTC. Residues: CASSLPGDGIQYF. This chain connects TRBV13 to TRBJ2-4; D might be TRBD1 (6 bases). This CDR3 has 13 amino acids. V dropped 2 bases and J dropped 9 bases, with 11 bases sitting between them. Germline V gene data show CDR1 as PRHDT and CDR2 as FYEKMQ (reference sequence).

This chain joins TRBV7-2 and TRBJ1-1; TRBD1 aligns across 8 bases. V gave up 4 bases and J gave up 7 bases; unmatched junction bases: 17. The CDR3 has 17 amino acids. Germline CDR1 SGHTA, CDR2 FQGNSA. This CDR3 is CASSSIDRGTFRDEAFF. CDR3 DNA: TGTGCCAGCAGCTCTATCGACAGGGGCACCTTTCGGGATGAAGCTTTCTTT. The full variable domain, completed using reference TRBV7-2 and TRBJ1-1, is GAGVSQSPSNKVTEKGKDVELRCDPISGHTALYWYRQSLGQGLEFLIYFQGNSAPDKSGLPSDRFSAERTGGSVSTLTIQRTQQEDSAVYLCASSSIDRGTFRDEAFFGQGTRLTVV.

The chain recombines TRBV2 with TRBJ2-5; 8 bases agree with TRBD1. This CDR3 has 13 residues. The V and J ends lost 6 bases and 4 bases, in that order; junction bases with no gene match: 4. Germline CDR1 SNHLY, CDR2 FYNNEI. CDR3 residues: CASRPGQGETQYF. For the CDR3, the DNA is TGTGCCAGCAGGCCCGGACAGGGAGAGACCCAGTACTTC.

Comments on this clone: Other nucleotide sequences in the sample specify the same CDR3. This chain connects TRBV27 to TRBJ1-2; D is possibly TRBD1 (6 bases). The germline V gene has CDR1 MNHEY and CDR2 SMNVEV (reference sequence). The CDR3 consists of 13 residues. Trimming removed 4 bases from V and 2 bases from J, with 8 bases in between. The CDR3 DNA follows: TGTGCCAGCAGTTCGACAGGAAACTATGGCTACACCTTC. Its translation is CASSSTGNYGYTF.

The rearrangement links TRBV30 to TRBJ1-3, with D maybe TRBD1 (5 bases). CDR3 length: 14 residues. Trimming left V 5 bases short and J 0 bases short, with 11 bases between. CDR1 and CDR2 (germline): GTSNPN, SVGIG (reference sequence). CDR3 loop: CAWWDGNSGNTIYF. CDR3 nucleotide sequence: TGTGCCTGGTGGGACGGAAACTCTGGAAACACCATATATTTT. Complete variable domain (other parts from reference TRBV30 and TRBJ1-3): SQTIHQWPATLVQPVGSPLSLECTVEGTSNPNLYWYRQAAGRGLQLLFYSVGIGQISSEVPQNLSASRPQDRQFILSSKKLLLSDSGFYLCAWWDGNSGNTIYFGEGSWLTVV.

As regards this clone: This sample includes further DNA sequences coding for the same CDR3. The V gene is TRBV19, the J gene TRBJ2-1; 7 bases are a match to TRBD2. The V and J ends lost 1 base and 1 base, in that order; junction bases with no gene match: 1. The CDR3 extends over 15 amino acids. The germline CDR1 and CDR2 sequences are LNHDA and SQIVND (reference sequence). Written as DNA, the CDR3 is TGTGCCAGTAGTATAGCGGGGGGTTCCTACAATGAGCAGTTCTTC. It specifies CASSIAGGSYNEQFF. Supplemented by reference TRBV19 and TRBJ2-1, the full variable domain reads DGGITQSPKYLFRKEGQNVTLSCEQNLNHDAMYWYRQDPGQGLRLIYYSQIVNDFQKGDIAEGYSVSREKKESFPLTVTSAQKNPTAFYLCASSIAGGSYNEQFFGPGTRLTVL.

The chain links TRBV6-1 to TRBJ1-1; D gene uncertain. V gave up 2 bases and J gave up 4 bases, with 5 bases separating them. This CDR3 contains 12 residues. The germline V gene encodes CDR1 MNHNS and CDR2 SASEGT. In DNA, the CDR3 is TGTGCCAGCAGTGAATGGGCCACTGAAGCTTTCTTT. The encoded protein is CASSEWATEAFF.

The rearrangement links TRBV11-2 to TRBJ2-5, with 10 bases fitting TRBD1. Per germline, CDR1 SGHAT and CDR2 FQNNGV. There are 16 residues in the CDR3. V lost 5 bases, J lost 0 bases, and 6 bases stayed unmatched. CDR3 sequence reads: CASSPGQGGYQETQYF. For the CDR3, the DNA is TGTGCCAGCAGCCCAGGACAGGGGGGTTACCAAGAGACCCAGTACTTC.

This clone was seen a few times. The rearrangement links TRBV28 to TRBJ1-1; D unclear. Germline V gene sequence: CDR1 MDHEN, CDR2 SYDVKM. V lost 5 bases, J lost 1 base, and 11 bases lay in between. There are 14 residues in the CDR3. The CDR3 coding sequence is TGTGCCAGCAGTCTTAGGACGGAGAACACTGAAGCTTTCTTT. It codes for CASSLRTENTEAFF.

The gene calls are TRBV6-5 and TRBJ2-1; 12 bases are a match to TRBD2. The CDR3 contains 16 residues. With 0 bases clipped from V and 9 bases from J, the junction kept 6 bases outside the gene matches. Per germline, CDR1 MNHEY and CDR2 SVGAGI. CDR3 sequence (DNA): TGTGCCAGCAGTTACTCCGCACCGGGACTAGCGGGTGAGCAGTTCTTC. Protein sequence: CASSYSAPGLAGEQFF.

This chain joins TRBV15 and TRBJ1-5; 8 positions agree with TRBD1. The CDR3 is 12 amino acids. Trimming removed 4 bases from V and 16 bases from J; junction bases left unmatched: 9. Per the germline V gene, CDR1 is LNHNV and CDR2 is YYDKDF (reference sequence). CDR3 in DNA: TGTGCCACCAGCACCAGACAGGGGTCTAAACATTTT. Its translation: CATSTRQGSKHF.

CDR3 loop: CACKGAGTMNTEAFF. CDR3 sequence (DNA): TGTGCCTGTAAGGGTGCAGGGACGATGAACACTGAAGCTTTCTTT. This chain connects TRBV30 to TRBJ1-1; D is possibly TRBD1 (5 bases). The CDR3 is 15 residues long. Looked up from germline, CDR1 is GTSNPN and CDR2 is SVGIG (reference sequence). Trimming removed 6 bases at V and 0 bases at J, with 17 bases between.